This TCR beta chain was sequenced in a study of patients and donors after allogeneic stem cell transplantation. This CDR3 region has 14 residues. Germline loops: CDR1 SQVTM, CDR2 ANQGSEA. V gave up 5 bases and J gave up 3 bases, with 14 bases separating them. TCRdb called the RT-PCR reads again in MiXCR, with one record for every CDR3 protein. This sample has fewer than 75,000 distinct CDR3 sequences, with 10% to 15% found just once. Source material: blood, either unsorted or a sorted T cell fraction (not recorded which). This chain links TRBV29-1 with TRBJ2-1; D is possibly TRBD2 (6 bases). This TCR was sampled from a human donor who was either an allogeneic HSCT recipient or a stem cell or donor lymphocyte infusion donor (not recorded which). It is not recorded whose cells these are; they may come from a transplant donor. This chain's CDR3 is CSVYGTGVYNEQFF. The DNA of the CDR3 is TGCAGCGTTTACGGGACGGGGGTCTACAATGAGCAGTTCTTC.